This TCR beta chain was retrieved from a study of human T cells and chemical hapten exposure. With 5 bases removed from V and 9 bases from J, the gap between germline ends came to 14 bases. The CDR3 runs to 13 residues. Concerning this clonotype itself: Its antigen is not known.

The sample's time point: patch test 3, about 24 weeks after DPC sensitization. Treatment specified: therapeutic diphenylcyclopropenone sensitization with weekly scalp DPC. Extraction of total RNA was performed on unfractionated whole blood. TCRdb re-derived calls from the RACE reads in MiXCR, one entry per CDR3 protein. The top ten hold approximately 10% of the sample, which has approximately 97,000 distinct CDR3 sequences, about 28% seen once. Study-wide points: TCRs exceeding 1 in 1000 frequency stayed unchanged with DPC sensitization. Versus controls, expanded TCRs had significantly more large CDR3 similarity clusters.

The sample in question was whole blood, obtained in connection with sensitization to the hapten diphenylcyclopropenone (DPC). V and J are TRBV12-3 or TRBV12-4 and TRBJ1-5, with a possible D match to TRBD1 (6 bases). The sequence derives from a man in his forties with alopecia areata. Some clones in this sample may be carry-over from other donors' samples. DNA for the CDR3: TGTGCCAGCAGTCCGGGGACATTCCGGCCCCAGCATTTT. Amino acid sequence: CASSPGTFRPQHF.